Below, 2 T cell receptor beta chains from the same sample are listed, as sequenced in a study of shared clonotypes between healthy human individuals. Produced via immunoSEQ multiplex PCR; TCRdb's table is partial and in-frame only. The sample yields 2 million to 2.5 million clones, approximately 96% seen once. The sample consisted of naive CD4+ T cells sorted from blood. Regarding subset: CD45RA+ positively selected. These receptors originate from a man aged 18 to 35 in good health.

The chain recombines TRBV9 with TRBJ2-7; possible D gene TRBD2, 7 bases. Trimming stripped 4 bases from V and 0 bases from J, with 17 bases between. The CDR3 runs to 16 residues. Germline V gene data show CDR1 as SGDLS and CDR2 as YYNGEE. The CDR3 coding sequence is TGTGCCAGCAGCCCACACGGGGGGACAAACTCCTACGAGCAGTACTTC. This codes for CASSPHGGTNSYEQYF.

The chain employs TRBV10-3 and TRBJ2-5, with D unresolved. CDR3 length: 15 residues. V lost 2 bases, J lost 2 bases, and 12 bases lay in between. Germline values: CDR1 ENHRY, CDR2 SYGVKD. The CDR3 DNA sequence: TGTGCCATCAGTGAGGGCAGGACCCCGCAAGAGACCCAGTACTTC. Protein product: CAISEGRTPQETQYF.